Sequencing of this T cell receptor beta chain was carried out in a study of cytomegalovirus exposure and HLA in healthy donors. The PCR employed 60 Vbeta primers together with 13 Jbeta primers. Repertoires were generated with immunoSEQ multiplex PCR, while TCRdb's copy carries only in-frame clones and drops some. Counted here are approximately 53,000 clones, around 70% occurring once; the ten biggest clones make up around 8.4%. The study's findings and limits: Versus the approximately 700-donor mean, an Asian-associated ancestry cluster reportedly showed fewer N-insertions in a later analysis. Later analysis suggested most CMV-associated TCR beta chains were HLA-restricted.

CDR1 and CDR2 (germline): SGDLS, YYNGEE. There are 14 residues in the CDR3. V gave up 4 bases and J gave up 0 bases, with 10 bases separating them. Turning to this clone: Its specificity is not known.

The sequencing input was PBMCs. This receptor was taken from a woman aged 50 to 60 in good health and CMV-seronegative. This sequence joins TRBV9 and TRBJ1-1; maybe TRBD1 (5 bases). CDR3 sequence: CASSRGQLNTEAFF. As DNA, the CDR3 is TGTGCCAGCAGCAGAGGACAATTGAACACTGAAGCTTTCTTT. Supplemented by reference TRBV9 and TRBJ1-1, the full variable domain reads DSGVTQTPKHLITATGQRVTLRCSPRSGDLSVYWYQQSLDQGLQFLIQYYNGEERAKGNILERFSAQQFPDLHSELNLSSLELGDSALYFCASSRGQLNTEAFFGQGTRLTVV.